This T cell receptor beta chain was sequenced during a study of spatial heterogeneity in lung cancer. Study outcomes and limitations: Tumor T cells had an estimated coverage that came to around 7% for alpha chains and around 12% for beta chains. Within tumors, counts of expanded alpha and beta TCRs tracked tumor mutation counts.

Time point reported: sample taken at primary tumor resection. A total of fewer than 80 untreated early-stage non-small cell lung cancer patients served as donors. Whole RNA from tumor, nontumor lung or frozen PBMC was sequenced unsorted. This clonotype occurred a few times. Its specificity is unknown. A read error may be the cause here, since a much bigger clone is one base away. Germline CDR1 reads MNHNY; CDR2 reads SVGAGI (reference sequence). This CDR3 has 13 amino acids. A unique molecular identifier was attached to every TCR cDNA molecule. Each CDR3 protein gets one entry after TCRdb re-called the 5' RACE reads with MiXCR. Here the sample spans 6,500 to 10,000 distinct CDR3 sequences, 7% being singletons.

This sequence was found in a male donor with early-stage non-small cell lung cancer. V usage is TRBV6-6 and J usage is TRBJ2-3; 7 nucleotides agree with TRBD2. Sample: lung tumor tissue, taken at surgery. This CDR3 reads CTSRTPTSRTQYF. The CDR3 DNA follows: TGTACCAGCCGTACACCGACTAGCCGCACGCAGTATTTT.